This T cell receptor beta chain is from a study of cytomegalovirus exposure and HLA in healthy donors. Study details: There were about 85 million unique TCRs (from HLA-typed donors) in an early data release. Study-wide results and limits: The study dropped some indistinguishable V segments, TRBV6-2 and TRBV6-3 among them.

V shed 4 bases, J shed 1 base, and the junction held 3 bases outside the gene matches. This CDR3 is built from 14 residues. Looked up from germline, CDR1 is SGHNT and CDR2 is YYREEE (reference sequence). A remark on this clone: Its antigen remains unknown.

The PCR used 60 Vbeta and 13 Jbeta primers. Data came from immunoSEQ multiplex PCR; TCRdb stores just in-frame clones and leaves some out. The ten most abundant clones cover around 3.3% of a sample with roughly 33,000 clones. Sequenced material: PBMCs. V and J are TRBV5-4 and TRBJ1-1; 8 positions agree with TRBD1. The clonotype was recovered from a woman aged 40 to 55 in good health and CMV-seropositive. The CDR3 sequence is CASSPGGGNTEAFF. The CDR3 coding sequence is TGTGCCAGCAGCCCAGGGGGCGGGAACACTGAAGCTTTCTTT.